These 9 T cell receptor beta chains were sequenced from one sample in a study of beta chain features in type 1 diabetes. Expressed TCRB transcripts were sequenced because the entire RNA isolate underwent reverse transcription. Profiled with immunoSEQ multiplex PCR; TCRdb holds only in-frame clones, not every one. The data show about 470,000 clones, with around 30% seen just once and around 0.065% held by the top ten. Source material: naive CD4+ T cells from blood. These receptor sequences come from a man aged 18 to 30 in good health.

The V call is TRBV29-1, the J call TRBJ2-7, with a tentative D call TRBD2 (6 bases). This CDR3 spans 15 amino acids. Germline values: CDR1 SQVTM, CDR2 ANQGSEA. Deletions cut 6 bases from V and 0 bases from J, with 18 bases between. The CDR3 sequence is CSVILAGLGSYEQYF. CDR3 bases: TGCAGCGTGATCCTGGCGGGGTTAGGCTCCTACGAGCAGTACTTC.

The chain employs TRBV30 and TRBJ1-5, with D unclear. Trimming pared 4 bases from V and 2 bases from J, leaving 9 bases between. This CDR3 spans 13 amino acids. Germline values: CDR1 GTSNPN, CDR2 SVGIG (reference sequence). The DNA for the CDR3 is TGTGCCTGGAATTTGGGAGGCAATCAGCCCCAGCATTTT. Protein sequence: CAWNLGGNQPQHF.

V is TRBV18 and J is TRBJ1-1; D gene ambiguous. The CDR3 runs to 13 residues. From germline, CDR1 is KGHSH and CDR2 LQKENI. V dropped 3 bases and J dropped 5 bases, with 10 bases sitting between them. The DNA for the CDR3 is TGTGCCAGCTCACCGCTAATTGGAACTGAAGCTTTCTTT. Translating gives CASSPLIGTEAFF. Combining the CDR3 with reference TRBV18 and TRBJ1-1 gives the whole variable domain NAGVMQNPRHLVRRRGQEARLRCSPMKGHSHVYWYRQLPEEGLKFMVYLQKENIIDESGMPKERFSAEFPKEGPSILRIQQVVRGDSAAYFCASSPLIGTEAFFGQGTRLTVV.

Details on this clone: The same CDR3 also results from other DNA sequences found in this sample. In DNA form, the CDR3 reads TGTGCCAGCAGCCTAGCGGGCGGGCCCTACGAGCAGTACTTC. Protein: CASSLAGGPYEQYF. The V and J genes are TRBV5-4 and TRBJ2-7; 8 bases fit TRBD2. V shed 4 bases, J shed 2 bases, and the junction held 5 bases outside the gene matches. Germline values: CDR1 SGHNT, CDR2 YYREEE (reference sequence). The CDR3 is made up of 14 amino acids.

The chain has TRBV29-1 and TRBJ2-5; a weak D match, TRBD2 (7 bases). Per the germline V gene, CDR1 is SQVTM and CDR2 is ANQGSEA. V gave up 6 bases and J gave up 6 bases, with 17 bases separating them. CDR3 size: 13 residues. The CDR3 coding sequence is TGCAGCGTGGGGGGGCACGGGATTAAGACCCAGTACTTC. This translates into CSVGGHGIKTQYF.

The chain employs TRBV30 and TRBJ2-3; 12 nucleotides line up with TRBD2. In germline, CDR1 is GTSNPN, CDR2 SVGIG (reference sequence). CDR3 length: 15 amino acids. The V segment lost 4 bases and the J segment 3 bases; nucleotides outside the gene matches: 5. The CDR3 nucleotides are TGTGCCTGGAAAACTAGCGGGAGGAGGACAGATACGCAGTATTTT. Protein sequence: CAWKTSGRRTDTQYF.

CDR3: CATSSQGLHEQYF. The CDR3 DNA reads TGTGCCACCAGCAGCCAGGGGCTCCACGAGCAGTACTTC. The rearrangement joins TRBV15 to TRBJ2-7, with a tentative D call TRBD1 (6 bases). This CDR3 comprises 13 residues. V dropped 3 bases and J dropped 5 bases, with 11 bases sitting between them. CDR1 LNHNV and CDR2 YYDKDF come from the germline V gene (reference sequence).

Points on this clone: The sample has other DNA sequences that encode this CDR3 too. CDR3 DNA: TGCGCCAGCAGCTTGGGGCGCGACTACGAGCAGTACTTC. It encodes CASSLGRDYEQYF. The chain recombines TRBV5-1 with TRBJ2-7; D call uncertain. Germline V gene data show CDR1 as SGHRS and CDR2 as YFSETQ. The CDR3 runs 13 residues. Trimming removed 0 bases at V and 3 bases at J, with 7 bases between.

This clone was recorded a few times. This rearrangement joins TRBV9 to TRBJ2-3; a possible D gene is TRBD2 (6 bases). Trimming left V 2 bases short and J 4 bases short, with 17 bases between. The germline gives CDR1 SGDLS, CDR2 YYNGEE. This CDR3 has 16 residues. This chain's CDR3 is CASSVGDSYRADTQYF. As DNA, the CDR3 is TGTGCCAGCAGCGTCGGGGACTCCTATCGGGCAGATACGCAGTATTTT.